This T cell receptor beta chain was sequenced for a study of Graves' ophthalmopathy and Graves' hyperthyroidism. Whole-study context: Peripheral blood sampling preceded any treatment and occurred at initial diagnosis.

In this sample, this clonotype turned up many times. The antigen is not known. Study conclusions and caveats: Most thyroid clonotypes with frequency above 0.001 were detected in blood too.

Beta-chain TCR CDR3 regions were amplified from RNA transcripts. A first-round RT-PCR used HTBI primers, followed by a second-round multiplex PCR. From the multiplex PCR reads, TCRdb called clonotypes with MiXCR, one entry per CDR3 protein. The profile shows hundreds of thousands of distinct CDR3 sequences, just over 40% of them singletons. Patients with other autoimmune diseases, uncontrolled infections, pregnancy or lactation were excluded. PBMCs were isolated from an approximately 10 ml sample of fresh peripheral blood. Germline trimming cut 2 bases from V and 4 bases from J; bases unmatched to any gene: 6. Per germline, CDR1 KGHDR and CDR2 SFDVKD. The CDR3 spans 16 residues.

The clonotype was recovered from an adult man with Graves' ophthalmopathy. The sequencing sample was made of peripheral blood. The chain joins TRBV24-1 to TRBJ2-2, with TRBD1 matching over 7 bases. CDR3 in DNA: TGTGCCACCAGTGATTCCCGACAGGGATCCACCGGGGAGCTGTTTTTT. The encoded protein is CATSDSRQGSTGELFF.